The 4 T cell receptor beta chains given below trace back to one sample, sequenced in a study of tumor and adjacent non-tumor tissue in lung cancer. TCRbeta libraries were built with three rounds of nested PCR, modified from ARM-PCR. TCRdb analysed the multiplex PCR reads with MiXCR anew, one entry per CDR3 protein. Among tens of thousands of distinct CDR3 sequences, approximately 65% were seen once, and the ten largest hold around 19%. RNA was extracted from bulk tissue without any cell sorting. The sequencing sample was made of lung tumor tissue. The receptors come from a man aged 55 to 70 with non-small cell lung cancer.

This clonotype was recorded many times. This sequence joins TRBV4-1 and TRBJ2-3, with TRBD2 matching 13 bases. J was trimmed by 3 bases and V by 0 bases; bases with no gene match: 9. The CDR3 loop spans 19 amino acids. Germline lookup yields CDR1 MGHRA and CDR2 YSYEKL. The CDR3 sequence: CASSQDWTSGGKGTDTQYF. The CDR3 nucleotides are TGCGCCAGCAGCCAAGATTGGACTAGCGGGGGTAAAGGTACAGATACGCAGTATTTT.

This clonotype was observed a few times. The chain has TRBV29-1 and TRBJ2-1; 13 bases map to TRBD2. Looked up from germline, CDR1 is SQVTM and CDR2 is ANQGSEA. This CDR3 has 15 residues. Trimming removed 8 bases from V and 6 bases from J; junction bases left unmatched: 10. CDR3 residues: CSLRTSGRASNEQFF. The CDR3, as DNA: TGCAGCCTCCGAACTAGCGGGAGGGCCTCCAATGAGCAGTTCTTC.

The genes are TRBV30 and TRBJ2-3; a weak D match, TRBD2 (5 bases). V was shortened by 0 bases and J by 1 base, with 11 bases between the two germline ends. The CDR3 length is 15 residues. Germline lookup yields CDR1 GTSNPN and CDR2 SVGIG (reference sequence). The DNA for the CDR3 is TGTGCCTGGAGTGTAGAGGGAGTGCGCACAGATACGCAGTATTTT. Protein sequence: CAWSVEGVRTDTQYF.

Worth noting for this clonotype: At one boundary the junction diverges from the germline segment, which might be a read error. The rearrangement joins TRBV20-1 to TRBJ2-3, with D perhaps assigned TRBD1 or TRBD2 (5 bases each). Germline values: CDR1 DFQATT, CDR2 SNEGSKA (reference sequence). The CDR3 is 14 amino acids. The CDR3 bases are TGCATTGCTAAGGACGGGGCGAGCACAGATACGCAGTATTTT. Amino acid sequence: CIAKDGASTDTQYF.